These T cell receptor beta chains were read from a single sample in a study of T cells in localized non-small cell lung cancer. The protocol was immunoSEQ multiplex PCR, while the TCRdb copy is restricted to in-frame clones and leaves out a portion. The sample carries around 91,000 clones, approximately 88% recorded once. The sample in question was peripheral blood, obtained before any cancer treatment. The origin of the receptors is a man between 35 and 75 years old with stage I squamous cell lung carcinoma. Each CDR3 is given with its conserved first and last residue. Each record gives: D gene, clone size, V gene, J gene, CDR3 protein, CDR3 DNA. A D gene is named only where the DNA matches it firmly. Only part of the rows carry a size: once, few, many, or a class if the clone is expanded.

d_call: NA; clone_size: NA; v_call: TRBV6-6; j_call: TRBJ1-1; cdr3_aa: CASSWGGKSAFF; cdr3_nt: TGTGCCAGCAGTTGGGGAGGGAAGAGTGCTTTCTTT
d_call: NA; clone_size: NA; v_call: TRBV28; j_call: TRBJ2-5; cdr3_aa: CASGSETQYF; cdr3_nt: TGTGCCAGCGGTTCTGAGACCCAGTACTTC
d_call: NA; clone_size: few; v_call: TRBV27; j_call: TRBJ1-5; cdr3_aa: CASSFFNQPQHF; cdr3_nt: TGTGCCAGCAGTTTCTTCAATCAGCCCCAGCATTTT
d_call: NA; clone_size: NA; v_call: TRBV18; j_call: TRBJ2-2; cdr3_aa: CASSPQNSNTGELFF; cdr3_nt: TGTGCCAGCTCACCCCAGAACTCGAACACCGGGGAGCTGTTTTTT
d_call: TRBD2; clone_size: NA; v_call: TRBV4-3; j_call: TRBJ2-1; cdr3_aa: CASSRRLAGGQDEQFF; cdr3_nt: TGCGCCAGCAGCAGGAGACTAGCGGGGGGGCAGGATGAGCAGTTCTTC
d_call: TRBD1; clone_size: NA; v_call: TRBV5-4; j_call: TRBJ2-5; cdr3_aa: CASSKPGQKYQETQYF; cdr3_nt: TGTGCCAGCAGCAAACCGGGACAGAAGTACCAAGAGACCCAGTACTTC
d_call: NA; clone_size: NA; v_call: TRBV4-2; j_call: TRBJ1-6; cdr3_aa: CASSQEASYNSPLHF; cdr3_nt: TGTGCCAGCAGCCAAGAGGCCTCCTATAATTCACCCCTCCACTTT
d_call: NA; clone_size: NA; v_call: TRBV6-6; j_call: TRBJ1-5; cdr3_aa: CASSYSGGSNQPQHF; cdr3_nt: TGTGCCAGCAGTTACTCGGGGGGTAGCAATCAGCCCCAGCATTTT
d_call: TRBD1; clone_size: NA; v_call: TRBV18; j_call: TRBJ2-3; cdr3_aa: CASSRQGLDTQYF; cdr3_nt: TGTGCCAGCTCACGACAGGGATTGGATACGCAGTATTTT
d_call: NA; clone_size: NA; v_call: TRBV5-6; j_call: TRBJ2-7; cdr3_aa: CASSLGLGPTGKYF; cdr3_nt: TGTGCCAGCAGCTTGGGGTTAGGCCCCACTGGAAAGTACTTC
d_call: NA; clone_size: NA; v_call: TRBV5-6; j_call: TRBJ1-1; cdr3_aa: CASSSTWEAFF; cdr3_nt: TGTGCCAGCAGCTCGACCTGGGAAGCTTTCTTT
d_call: TRBD2; clone_size: once; v_call: TRBV5-4; j_call: TRBJ2-5; cdr3_aa: CASSRTSGGPQETQYF; cdr3_nt: TGTGCCAGCAGCAGGACTAGCGGGGGACCTCAAGAGACCCAGTACTTC
d_call: NA; clone_size: NA; v_call: TRBV18; j_call: TRBJ1-5; cdr3_aa: CASSRRDQPQHF; cdr3_nt: TGTGCCAGCTCACGAAGGGATCAGCCCCAGCATTTT
d_call: NA; clone_size: NA; v_call: TRBV5-5; j_call: TRBJ1-3; cdr3_aa: CASSMLNENTIYF; cdr3_nt: TGTGCCAGCAGCATGTTGAATGAAAACACCATATATTTT
d_call: NA; clone_size: NA; v_call: TRBV27; j_call: TRBJ2-1; cdr3_aa: CASSPAAALGDPSNEQFF; cdr3_nt: TGTGCCAGCAGCCCGGCAGCGGCTTTAGGGGATCCCAGCAATGAGCAGTTCTTC
d_call: NA; clone_size: NA; v_call: TRBV5-1; j_call: TRBJ2-1; cdr3_aa: CASSLLASGAWGEQFF; cdr3_nt: TGCGCCAGCAGCTTGCTGGCTTCGGGGGCATGGGGTGAGCAGTTCTTC
d_call: NA; clone_size: NA; v_call: TRBV7-9; j_call: TRBJ1-5; cdr3_aa: CASSPAQGGNQPQHF; cdr3_nt: TGTGCCAGCAGCCCGGCGCAGGGAGGAAATCAGCCCCAGCATTTT
d_call: NA; clone_size: NA; v_call: TRBV6-6; j_call: TRBJ2-5; cdr3_aa: CASSGQFQETQYF; cdr3_nt: TGTGCCAGCAGCGGACAGTTCCAAGAGACCCAGTACTTC
d_call: NA; clone_size: NA; v_call: TRBV6-1; j_call: TRBJ2-7; cdr3_aa: CASSEASRQTSYEQYF; cdr3_nt: TGTGCCAGCAGTGAAGCAAGCAGACAAACCTCCTACGAGCAGTACTTC
d_call: TRBD2; clone_size: NA; v_call: TRBV5-1; j_call: TRBJ2-7; cdr3_aa: CASSFSGGQEQYF; cdr3_nt: TGCGCCAGCAGCTTTAGCGGGGGCCAGGAGCAGTACTTC
d_call: NA; clone_size: once; v_call: TRBV13; j_call: TRBJ1-1; cdr3_aa: CASSTPLGVVRNTEAFF; cdr3_nt: TGTGCCAGCAGCACGCCCCTGGGTGTAGTAAGGAACACTGAAGCTTTCTTT
d_call: NA; clone_size: NA; v_call: TRBV5-1; j_call: TRBJ2-3; cdr3_aa: CASRGTDTQYF; cdr3_nt: TGCGCCAGCAGGGGCACAGATACGCAGTATTTT
d_call: NA; clone_size: NA; v_call: TRBV2; j_call: TRBJ2-1; cdr3_aa: CATSSYNEQFF; cdr3_nt: TGTGCCACCAGCTCGTACAATGAGCAGTTCTTC
d_call: NA; clone_size: once; v_call: TRBV5-6; j_call: TRBJ2-7; cdr3_aa: CASSLGGYSYEQYF; cdr3_nt: TGTGCCAGCAGCTTGGGGGGCTACTCCTACGAGCAGTACTTC
d_call: NA; clone_size: NA; v_call: TRBV9; j_call: TRBJ2-2; cdr3_aa: CASSVVSNTGELFF; cdr3_nt: TGTGCCAGCAGCGTAGTTTCGAACACCGGGGAGCTGTTTTTT
d_call: NA; clone_size: NA; v_call: TRBV7-9; j_call: TRBJ1-5; cdr3_aa: CASSLFPLRGTHQPQHF; cdr3_nt: TGTGCCAGCAGCTTATTTCCTCTAAGGGGCACTCACCAGCCCCAGCATTTT
d_call: NA; clone_size: NA; v_call: TRBV2; j_call: TRBJ1-1; cdr3_aa: CASSAKRGEDTEAFF; cdr3_nt: TGTGCCAGCAGTGCCAAACGGGGTGAGGACACTGAAGCTTTCTTT
d_call: NA; clone_size: NA; v_call: TRBV5-1; j_call: TRBJ1-5; cdr3_aa: CASSLGAGGNQPQHF; cdr3_nt: TGCGCCAGCAGCTTGGGGGCAGGGGGCAATCAGCCCCAGCATTTT
d_call: NA; clone_size: NA; v_call: TRBV29-1; j_call: TRBJ1-5; cdr3_aa: CSVGEHSNQPQHF; cdr3_nt: TGCAGCGTTGGGGAGCATAGCAATCAGCCCCAGCATTTT
d_call: NA; clone_size: NA; v_call: TRBV15; j_call: TRBJ1-5; cdr3_aa: CATSKWRGGNQPQHF; cdr3_nt: TGTGCCACCAGCAAATGGAGAGGGGGGAATCAGCCCCAGCATTTT
d_call: NA; clone_size: NA; v_call: TRBV7-9; j_call: TRBJ1-1; cdr3_aa: CASLQMNTEAFF; cdr3_nt: TGTGCCAGCCTACAGATGAACACTGAAGCTTTCTTT
d_call: NA; clone_size: once; v_call: TRBV7-9; j_call: TRBJ2-1; cdr3_aa: CASSLRVGEQFF; cdr3_nt: TGTGCCAGCAGCTTAAGGGTTGGCGAGCAGTTCTTC
d_call: TRBD1; clone_size: NA; v_call: TRBV7-6; j_call: TRBJ2-7; cdr3_aa: CASSLGDRGPYEQYF; cdr3_nt: TGTGCCAGCAGCTTAGGAGACAGGGGCCCCTACGAGCAGTACTTC
d_call: NA; clone_size: NA; v_call: TRBV28; j_call: TRBJ1-5; cdr3_aa: CASTTHNQPQHF; cdr3_nt: TGTGCCAGCACCACCCACAATCAGCCCCAGCATTTT
d_call: TRBD2; clone_size: NA; v_call: TRBV7-2; j_call: TRBJ2-5; cdr3_aa: CASSPGGLAGLRKTQYF; cdr3_nt: TGTGCCAGCAGCCCCGGGGGGCTAGCGGGGCTCCGAAAGACCCAGTACTTC
d_call: NA; clone_size: few; v_call: TRBV19; j_call: TRBJ1-6; cdr3_aa: CATRDTYNSPLHF; cdr3_nt: TGTGCCACCAGGGACACCTATAATTCACCCCTCCACTTT